This TCR beta chain was captured by sequencing in a study of spatial heterogeneity in lung cancer. Study-level findings and limits: Ubiquitous expanded tumor TCRs were observed in blood more at resection than follow-up.

The CDR3 spans 13 residues. Germline V gives CDR1 LNHDA, CDR2 SQIVND (reference sequence). J was trimmed by 16 bases and V by 7 bases; bases with no gene match: 16. Time point in this sample: sample taken at primary tumor resection. The sequenced material consisted of unsorted whole RNA from tumor, nontumor lung or frozen PBMC. About 73 TRACERx patients with early, untreated non-small cell lung cancer donated samples. This clonotype was found many times. Its antigen is unidentified. On each TCR cDNA molecule, a unique molecular identifier was present. Each CDR3 protein gets one entry after TCRdb re-called the 5' RACE reads with MiXCR. The sample carries 25,000 to 30,000 distinct CDR3 sequences, about 13% recorded once.

The sequence was obtained from a female donor with early-stage non-small cell lung cancer. V and J are TRBV19 and TRBJ1-5; the match to TRBD1 covers 7 bases. The sample here was PBMCs, taken at surgery. CDR3 amino acids: CASIGQDPIFLHF. The CDR3 DNA is TGTGCCAGTATCGGACAGGACCCAATCTTCCTTCATTTT. The entire variable domain, with the rest obtained from reference TRBV19 and TRBJ1-5, is as follows: DGGITQSPKYLFRKEGQNVTLSCEQNLNHDAMYWYRQDPGQGLRLIYYSQIVNDFQKGDIAEGYSVSREKKESFPLTVTSAQKNPTAFYLCASIGQDPIFLHFGDGTRLSIL.